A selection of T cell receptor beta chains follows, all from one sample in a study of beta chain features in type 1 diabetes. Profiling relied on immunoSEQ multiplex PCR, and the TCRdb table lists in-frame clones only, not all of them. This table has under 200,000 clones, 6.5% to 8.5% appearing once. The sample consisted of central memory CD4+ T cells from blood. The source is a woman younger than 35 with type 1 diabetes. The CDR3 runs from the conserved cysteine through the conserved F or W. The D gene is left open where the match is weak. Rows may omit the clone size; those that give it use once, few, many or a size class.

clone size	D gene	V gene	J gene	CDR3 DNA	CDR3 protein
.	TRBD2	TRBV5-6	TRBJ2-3	TGTGCCAGCAGCCCCGGACTAGGTAGCACAGATACGCAGTATTTT	CASSPGLGSTDTQYF
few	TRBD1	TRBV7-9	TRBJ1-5	TGTGCCAGCAGCTTAGGGGGGACAGGGACGGCGCAGCCCCAGCATTTT	CASSLGGTGTAQPQHF
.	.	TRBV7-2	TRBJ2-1	TGTGCCACCACAAGAGGACTCCGATACAATGAGCAGTTCTTC	CATTRGLRYNEQFF
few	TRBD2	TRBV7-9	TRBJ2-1	TGTGCCAGCAGGAGCGGGGGCCTATACAATGAGCAGTTCTTC	CASRSGGLYNEQFF
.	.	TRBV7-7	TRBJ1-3	TGTGCGGCTAGTTCGGACTCTGGAAACACCATATATTTT	CAASSDSGNTIYF
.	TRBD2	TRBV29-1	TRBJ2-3	TGCAGCGCTTCAGCGGGGGTTGGCACAGATACGCAGTATTTT	CSASAGVGTDTQYF
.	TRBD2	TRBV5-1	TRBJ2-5	TGCGCCAGCAGCCCCGGGACTAGCGGGGGTGAGACCCAGTACTTC	CASSPGTSGGETQYF
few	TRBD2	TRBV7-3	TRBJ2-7	TGTGCCAGCAGCTTATCAGCGGGAACTGCCTACGAGCAGTACTTC	CASSLSAGTAYEQYF
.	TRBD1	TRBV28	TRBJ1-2	TGTGCCAGCAGTTCTGGGACAGGGCCCAGGAATGGCTACACCTTC	CASSSGTGPRNGYTF
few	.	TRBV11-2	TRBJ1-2	TGTGCCAGCAGCTTAGAGGGGCGTACAAACTATGGCTACACCTTC	CASSLEGRTNYGYTF
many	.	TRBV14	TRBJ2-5	TGTGCCAGCAGCCAAGAGAAAGGGAGAGGGACCCAGTACTTC	CASSQEKGRGTQYF
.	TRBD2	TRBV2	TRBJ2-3	TGTGCCAGCAGCGGACTAGCGGGAGGGCCGGGAGATACGCAGTATTTT	CASSGLAGGPGDTQYF
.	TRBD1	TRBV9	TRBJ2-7	TGTGCCAGCAGCGCCGGGACAGTCTCCTACGAGCAGTACTTC	CASSAGTVSYEQYF
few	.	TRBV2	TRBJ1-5	TGTGCCAGCGGCTTTCCCGGGGAGGAGGCCCAGCATTTT	CASGFPGEEAQHF
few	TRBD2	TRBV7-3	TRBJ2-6	TGTGCCAGCAGCGCCCGACTAGCGGGAGGCGCCGATAGTGGGGCCAACGTCCTGACTTTC	CASSARLAGGADSGANVLTF
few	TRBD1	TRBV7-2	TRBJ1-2	TGTGCCAGCAGCTCGACAGGGAAGGGAGGCTACACCTTC	CASSSTGKGGYTF
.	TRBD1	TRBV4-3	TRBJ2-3	TGCGCCAGCAGCCAAAAAAAATTCCTTCAGGGGGCTGGGACAGATACGCAGTATTTT	CASSQKKFLQGAGTDTQYF
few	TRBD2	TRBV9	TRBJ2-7	TGTGCCAGCAGCGCCGGGACTAGCGGGGGGGCCGTGGGGCAGTACTTC	CASSAGTSGGAVGQYF
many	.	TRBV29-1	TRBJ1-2	TGCAGCGTTACCGGGGAGGGGAGGGGGAGAGTTGGCTATGGCTACACCTTC	CSVTGEGRGRVGYGYTF
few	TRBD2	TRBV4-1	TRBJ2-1	TGCGCCAGCAGCCAAGATGTAGCGGGGGGATACAATGAGCAGTTCTTC	CASSQDVAGGYNEQFF
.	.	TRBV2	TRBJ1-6	TGTGCCACTTCGGGACAATTCAATTCACCCCTCCACTTT	CATSGQFNSPLHF
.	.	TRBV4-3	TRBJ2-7	TGCGCCAGCAGCCAAGATGGTGGCAGGGGTGCCGAGCAGTACTTC	CASSQDGGRGAEQYF
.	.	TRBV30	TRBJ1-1	TGTGCCTGGAGTGTAAGAGACGCCCGGGCTGAAGCTTTCTTT	CAWSVRDARAEAFF
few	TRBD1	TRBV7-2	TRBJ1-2	TGTGCCAGCAGTGGACAGGGGGCTCCTTGGAGCTATGGCTACACCTTC	CASSGQGAPWSYGYTF
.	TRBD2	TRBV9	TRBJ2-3	TGTGCCAGCAGCGTAGGGGCGGGAGGACCCACAGATACGCAGTATTTT	CASSVGAGGPTDTQYF
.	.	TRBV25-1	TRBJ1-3	TGTGCCAGCAGTGACCAGGGTGACTCTGGAAACACCATATATTTT	CASSDQGDSGNTIYF
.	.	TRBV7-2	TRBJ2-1	TGTGCCAGCAGCTTAGCGCGTGAGGCGCGTGAGCAGTTCTTC	CASSLAREAREQFF
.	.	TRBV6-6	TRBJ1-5	TGTGCCAGCAGTTACGACAGGAATCAGCCCCAGCATTTT	CASSYDRNQPQHF
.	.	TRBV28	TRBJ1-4	TGTGCCAGCAGGGGAGGAGCAGAAAAACTGTTTTTT	CASRGGAEKLFF
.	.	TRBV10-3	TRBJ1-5	TGTGCCATCGGAACAGGGAAGCCCCAGCATTTT	CAIGTGKPQHF
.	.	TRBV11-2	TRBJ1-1	TGTGCCAGCAGCCCTTTCCTAAACACTGAAGCTTTCTTT	CASSPFLNTEAFF
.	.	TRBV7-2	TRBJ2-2	TGTGCCAGCAGCTTAGTAGCGGTTAACACCGGGGAGCTGTTTTTT	CASSLVAVNTGELFF
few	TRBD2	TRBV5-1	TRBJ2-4	TGCGCCAGCAGCTTGGAGGCGGGGGAATACATTCAGTACTTC	CASSLEAGEYIQYF
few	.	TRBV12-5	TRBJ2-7	TGTGCTAGTGGTTTACGGGAGCAGCAGTACTTC	CASGLREQQYF
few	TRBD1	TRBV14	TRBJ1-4	TGTGCCAGCAGCCACGGGGTCGGACAGGGCGCCGTCGCAACTAATGAAAAACTGTTTTTT	CASSHGVGQGAVATNEKLFF